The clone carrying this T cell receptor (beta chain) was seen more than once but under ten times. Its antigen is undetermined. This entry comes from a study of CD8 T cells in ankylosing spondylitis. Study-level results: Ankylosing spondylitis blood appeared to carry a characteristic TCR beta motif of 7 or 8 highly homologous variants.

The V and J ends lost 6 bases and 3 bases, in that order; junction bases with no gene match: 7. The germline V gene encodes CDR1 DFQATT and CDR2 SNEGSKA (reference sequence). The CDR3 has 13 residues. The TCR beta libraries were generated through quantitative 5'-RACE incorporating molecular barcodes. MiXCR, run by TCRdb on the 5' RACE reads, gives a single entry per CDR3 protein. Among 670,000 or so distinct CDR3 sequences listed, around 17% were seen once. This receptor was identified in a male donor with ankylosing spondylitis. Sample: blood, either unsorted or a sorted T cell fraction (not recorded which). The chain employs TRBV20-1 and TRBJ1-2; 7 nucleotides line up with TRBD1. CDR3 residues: CSAKTGRDYGYTF. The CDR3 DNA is TGCAGTGCCAAGACAGGGAGGGACTATGGCTACACCTTC.